The present T cell receptor beta chain was sequenced within a study of blood T cells in healthy people across ages. General study results and limits: Versus aged donors, long-lived donors had higher diversity and more naive CD4+ cells. The study could not conclusively compare naive and antigen-experienced cells, given its unsorted PBMCs.

The CDR3 runs to 15 residues. V lost 5 bases and J lost 4; bases outside the gene matches: 7. Germline CDR1 SGHTA, CDR2 FQGNSA. Worth noting for this clonotype: The target antigen is unknown.

A sample-barcoded 5' primer and a J-beta primer mix were used in a second PCR of about 7 to 12 cycles. TCRdb itself ran the 5' RACE reads through MiXCR, one entry per CDR3 protein. Here the sample spans around 1,500,000 distinct CDR3 sequences, 25% to 30% being singletons. This chain uses TRBV7-2 with TRBJ2-1; 8 bases line up with TRBD2. The clonotype comes from a woman in her 30s in good health. Source material: blood. In DNA form, the CDR3 reads TGTGCCAGCAGCAACCGTGGCGGGGGGTACAATGAGCAGTTCTTC. It specifies CASSNRGGGYNEQFF.